This T cell receptor (beta chain) came from a study of blood T cell repertoires in COVID-19. Study-level background: Italy, Spain and the United States were the sources of the convalescent and acute COVID-19 samples. PBMCs, B-cell-depleted T cells, or T cells were the source of the cDNA or gDNA that made up the material.

CDR1 is MDHEN and CDR2 is SYDVKM in the germline V gene. The V and J ends lost 4 bases and 13 bases respectively, with 13 bases between them. The CDR3 covers 12 residues. In the original workflow: For nucleated cells, counts were estimated from reference gene primer amplification. Assay used: immunoSEQ multiplex PCR; TCRdb lists only in-frame clones, some missing. That table is the source of V, J and clone size, and D and trimming were worked out from the DNA. The repertoire holds 150,000 to 200,000 clones, with roughly nine tenths as singletons. This clone was seen only once. This receptor was identified in a man aged 55 to 70 with active or convalescent COVID-19. J is TRBJ1-4 and V is TRBV28; weak D call: TRBD1 (5 bases). The sample was peripheral blood. In nucleotides, the CDR3 is TGTGCCAGCAGTTCATTCGGGGGTGGACTGTTTTTT. Amino acids: CASSSFGGGLFF.